The 4 T cell receptor beta chains given below trace back to one sample, sequenced in a study of shared clonotypes between healthy human individuals. Data came from immunoSEQ multiplex PCR; TCRdb stores just in-frame clones and leaves some out. The table shows around 2,000,000 clones, with roughly 95% occurring only once. Sequenced input: naive CD4+ T cells sorted from blood. Specified subset: CD45RA+ positively selected. The origin of the receptors is a young man in good health.

V gene TRBV5-1 combines with J gene TRBJ2-1, with 10 bases fitting TRBD2. The CDR3 runs to 15 residues. V lost 4 bases and J lost 7; bases outside the gene matches: 8. In germline, CDR1 is SGHRS, CDR2 YFSETQ. The CDR3 DNA follows: TGCGCCAGCAGCCTAACTATAGCGGGGGGAAATGAGCAGTTCTTC. Its protein is CASSLTIAGGNEQFF.

This clone has only a few counts. This sequence joins TRBV25-1 and TRBJ2-5; tentative D call: TRBD2 (7 bases). CDR1 and CDR2 from the germline V gene are MGHDK and SYGVNS. The CDR3 is 16 residues long. The germline V and J ends were trimmed by 3 bases and 5 bases, with 19 bases remaining between them. CDR3 nucleotide sequence: TGTGCCAGCAGTGACCCTGGAGGGGGGGCCTGGGAGACCCAGTACTTC. Amino acids: CASSDPGGGAWETQYF.

The count of this clone is one. The rearrangement uses TRBV5-1 and TRBJ2-5; 8 nucleotides agree with TRBD1. The J call may be wrong; the DNA end is better matched by TRBJ2-7. The CDR3 runs 14 residues. Germline CDR1 and CDR2: SGHRS and YFSETQ. CDR3 in DNA: TGCGCCAGCAGCTTCGGGACAGGAGCCTACGAGCAGTACTTC. Its protein product is CASSFGTGAYEQYF.

This clone was observed a single time. The chain uses TRBV6-5 and TRBJ2-6; 7 bases line up with TRBD1. Germline V gene data show CDR1 as MNHEY and CDR2 as SVGAGI. The V gene end was trimmed by 4 bases and the J gene end by 2 bases; junction bases not matched to a gene: 5. The CDR3 contains 16 residues. CDR3 protein: CASSFDRAAGANVLTF. The CDR3 DNA reads TGTGCCAGCAGTTTCGACAGGGCGGCTGGGGCCAACGTCCTGACTTTC.